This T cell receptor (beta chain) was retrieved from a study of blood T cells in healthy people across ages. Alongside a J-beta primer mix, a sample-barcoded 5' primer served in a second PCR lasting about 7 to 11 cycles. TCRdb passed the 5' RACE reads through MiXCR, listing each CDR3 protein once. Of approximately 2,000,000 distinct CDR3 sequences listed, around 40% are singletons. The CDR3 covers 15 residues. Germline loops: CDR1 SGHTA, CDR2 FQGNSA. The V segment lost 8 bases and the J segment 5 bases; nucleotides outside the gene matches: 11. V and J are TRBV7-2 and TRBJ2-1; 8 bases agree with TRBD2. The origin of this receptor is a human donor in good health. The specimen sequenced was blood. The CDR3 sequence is CASGSLAASDNEQFF. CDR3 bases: TGTGCCAGCGGCTCACTAGCGGCCTCAGACAATGAGCAGTTCTTC.